The T cell receptor beta chain under discussion was sequenced for a study of breast tumors, draining lymph nodes, adjacent tissues. Details on this clonotype: Its cognate antigen is unknown. Possible read error: a much larger clone is one base away.

The CDR3 contains 15 residues. Germline CDR1 reads DFQATT; CDR2 reads SNEGSKA (reference sequence). Whole-study findings and limits: The data were judged consistent with most tumor T cells coming from lymph node and expanding in tumor. Tumor repertoires ranked between lymph nodes and nontumor tissue in diversity, with V and J gene preferences. Tumor and nontumor repertoires were significantly more similar in luminal-like than in basal-like breast cancer. That most tumor T cells come from lymph nodes remained unproven.

TCRdb ran MiXCR on the multiplex PCR reads and lists one entry per CDR3 protein. Of tens of thousands of distinct CDR3 sequences listed, roughly 24% are singletons. Sequences were obtained from breast tumor tissue. The chain is built from TRBV20-1 and TRBJ2-1, with TRBD2 identical over 9 bases. This TCR was recovered from a female donor with breast cancer. Some clones in this sample may be carry-over from other donors' samples. Written as DNA, the CDR3 is TGCAGTACTAGGGTGCGGGGGGGAACCTACAATGAGCAGTTCTTC. Translation gives CSTRVRGGTYNEQFF.